Listed below are T cell receptor beta chains from one sample, sequenced in a study of blood T cell dynamics during melanoma immunotherapy. Assay: immunoSEQ multiplex PCR; the TCRdb copy retains only in-frame clones and omits some. The data show about 24,000 clones, with around nine tenths seen just once and approximately 4.5% held by the top ten. The input for sequencing was blood, taken from a patient treated with checkpoint blockade. The receptor source for this set is a human donor with melanoma. Both conserved end residues are part of each CDR3. The D gene is left open where the match is weak. A clone size is listed for some rows: how often the clone was seen (once, few, many), or a class if it is expanded.

size | J | length | D | V | DNA | CDR3
. | TRBJ2-7 | 15 | TRBD2 | TRBV5-6 | TGTGCCAGCAGCTCCAAACTAGCGGGAGGCTTTAGGCAGTACTTC | CASSSKLAGGFRQYF
. | TRBJ2-7 | 14 | TRBD1 | TRBV18 | TGTGCCAGCTCACCTGTCGACAGGGAGTACGAGCAGTACTTC | CASSPVDREYEQYF
. | TRBJ1-5 | 16 | TRBD1 | TRBV11-2 | TGTGCCAGCAGCGGACAGGTAAGTGACGGCAATCAGCCCCAGCATTTT | CASSGQVSDGNQPQHF
once | TRBJ2-1 | 18 | . | TRBV7-3 | TGTGCCAGCAGCTTAACGGGGGTTCTGTTGAGCGGCTACAATGAGCAGTTCTTC | CASSLTGVLLSGYNEQFF
. | TRBJ2-7 | 14 | TRBD1 | TRBV6-5 | TGTGCCAGCAGCTGGGGACAGGGGGCCTACGAGCAGTACTTC | CASSWGQGAYEQYF
. | TRBJ2-1 | 12 | . | TRBV9 | TGTGCCAGCAGCCCCGAGGGAATTGAGCAGTTCTTC | CASSPEGIEQFF
. | TRBJ2-3 | 17 | . | TRBV21-1 | TGTGCCAGCAGCGAAACGACTAGCGAAAAGAGCACAGATACGCAGTATTTT | CASSETTSEKSTDTQYF
. | TRBJ1-2 | 17 | . | TRBV10-1 | TGCGCCAGCACCGCGGACGGGAGGGAGGGCTTTAACTATGGCTACACCTTC | CASTADGREGFNYGYTF
. | TRBJ1-2 | 13 | . | TRBV11-3 | TGTGCCAGCAGCTCACCCGGGCCCTATGGCTACACCTTC | CASSSPGPYGYTF
. | TRBJ1-1 | 15 | TRBD1 | TRBV6-5 | TGTGCCAGCAGCCTAGGACAGGGGGCATACACTGAAGCTTTCTTT | CASSLGQGAYTEAFF
. | TRBJ2-1 | 16 | . | TRBV21-1 | TGTGCCAGCAGCAAAGGGTGGGGCGGGAGCGATAATGAGCAGTTCTTC | CASSKGWGGSDNEQFF
. | TRBJ1-3 | 14 | . | TRBV28 | TGTGCCAGCAGTCCCTCGGGCTCTGGAAACACCATATATTTT | CASSPSGSGNTIYF
. | TRBJ1-1 | 15 | . | TRBV19 | TGTGCCTCCAGTATGGGCGCGGGGAAGGACACTGAAGCTTTCTTT | CASSMGAGKDTEAFF
few | TRBJ2-7 | 16 | TRBD2 | TRBV13 | TGTGCCAGCAGCTCCGAGACTAGCGGGGAGACCTACGAGCAGTACTTC | CASSSETSGETYEQYF
once | TRBJ1-5 | 14 | TRBD1 | TRBV6-8 | TGTGCCGGTAGAGGGCGACAGGGCGGTCAGCCCCAGCATTTT | CAGRGRQGGQPQHF
. | TRBJ2-7 | 15 | TRBD2 | TRBV6-5 | TGTGCCAGCAGTCGCGGGGGACCCGGCTCCTACGAGCAGTACTTC | CASSRGGPGSYEQYF
. | TRBJ1-2 | 16 | . | TRBV30 | TGTGCCTGGAGTGTAAGGACAGTCGGGGAGAGGTATGGCTACACCTTC | CAWSVRTVGERYGYTF
. | TRBJ2-7 | 16 | TRBD2 | TRBV9 | TGTGCCAGCAGCCCCCGAAGCGGGAGCGGGGGATACGAGCAGTACTTC | CASSPRSGSGGYEQYF
. | TRBJ1-5 | 16 | . | TRBV27 | TGTGCCAGCAGTCCACTTGGACGGCATAGCAATCAGCCCCAGCATTTT | CASSPLGRHSNQPQHF
. | TRBJ2-2 | 13 | . | TRBV9 | TGTGCCAGCAGCGTAAGTGACACCGGGGAGCTGTTTTTT | CASSVSDTGELFF
. | TRBJ1-2 | 11 | . | TRBV5-6 | TGTGCCAGCAGTCGGGGGGCTGGCTACACCTTC | CASSRGAGYTF
once | TRBJ1-4 | 15 | . | TRBV5-4 | TGTGCCAGCAGCCCATTTCAGGGGCGCCCGGAAAAACTGTTTTTT | CASSPFQGRPEKLFF
. | TRBJ1-2 | 15 | . | TRBV6-5 | TGTGCCAGCAGTTATTTCGGGGGGCGAGAGCAGGGCTACACCTTC | CASSYFGGREQGYTF
. | TRBJ2-5 | 15 | . | TRBV7-2 | TGTGCCAGCAGCCCCCGTTCAGGGGGAGGAGAGACCCAGTACTTC | CASSPRSGGGETQYF
once | TRBJ2-5 | 15 | . | TRBV14 | TGTGCCAGCAGCCATGTCGGTGCACTCCAAGGGGCCCAGTACTTC | CASSHVGALQGAQYF
once | TRBJ2-1 | 15 | TRBD1 | TRBV28 | TGTGCCAGCAGTATACTCCGGGACAGGATCTATGAGCAGTTCTTC | CASSILRDRIYEQFF
. | TRBJ2-1 | 14 | TRBD2 | TRBV9 | TGTGCCAGCAGCGTAAGCGGGAGGCTTGATGAGCAGTTCTTC | CASSVSGRLDEQFF
once | TRBJ2-1 | 17 | TRBD2 | TRBV28 | TGTGCCAGCAGTGCTCTGCGACTAGCGGGGTCGAGGGTAGAGCAGTTCTTC | CASSALRLAGSRVEQFF
. | TRBJ2-6 | 13 | . | TRBV19 | TGTGCCGCTGGGGCTCTGGGGGCCAACGTCCTGACTTTC | CAAGALGANVLTF
few | TRBJ2-7 | 13 | . | TRBV7-2 | TGTGCCAGCAGCTTGGCCAACACCTACGAGCAGTACTTC | CASSLANTYEQYF
. | TRBJ2-7 | 13 | . | TRBV6-1 | TGTGCCAGCAGTGAAGGACTGAGTTACGAGCAGTACTTC | CASSEGLSYEQYF
. | TRBJ1-1 | 18 | TRBD1 | TRBV9 | TGTGCCAGCAGCGTAGGTCGGGACAGGGCCTCGGCGAACACTGAAGCTTTCTTT | CASSVGRDRASANTEAFF
. | TRBJ2-7 | 13 | . | TRBV6-5 | TGTGCCAGCAGTGAGGGACTGACCTACGAGCAGTACTTC | CASSEGLTYEQYF
. | TRBJ2-5 | 13 | TRBD2 | TRBV7-8 | TGTGCCAGCAGCTATGGACTAGAAAAGACCCAGTACTTC | CASSYGLEKTQYF
. | TRBJ1-2 | 14 | . | TRBV15 | TGTGCCACCAGCAGAGGGGGTTTTAACTATGGCTACACCTTC | CATSRGGFNYGYTF
. | TRBJ1-1 | 15 | . | TRBV30 | TGTGCCTGGAGAGGTATGTGGCAGGCGAACACTGAAGCTTTCTTT | CAWRGMWQANTEAFF
once | TRBJ2-1 | 18 | TRBD2 | TRBV28 | TGTGCCAGCAGTTCCCTCAGGACTAGCGGGCCCGCCTACAATGAGCAGTTCTTC | CASSSLRTSGPAYNEQFF
. | TRBJ2-1 | 13 | TRBD2 | TRBV7-3 | TGTGCCAGCAGCACCACGTTTGCGGGGGGACAGTTCTTC | CASSTTFAGGQFF
. | TRBJ2-5 | 14 | . | TRBV10-1 | TGCGCCAGCAGCCGCGGACTGGCCCAAGAGACCCAGTACTTC | CASSRGLAQETQYF
once | TRBJ2-7 | 13 | . | TRBV19 | TGTGCCAGTAGTCCCGGTGCCCCTTACGAGCAGTACTTC | CASSPGAPYEQYF
. | TRBJ1-5 | 11 | TRBD1 | TRBV28 | TGTGCCAGCAGTACCGACAGGGTCGGGCATTTT | CASSTDRVGHF
. | TRBJ2-5 | 16 | . | TRBV5-1 | TGCGCCAGCAGCCGCTGGGGGGTCACGTACCAAGAGACCCAGTACTTC | CASSRWGVTYQETQYF
few | TRBJ2-3 | 15 | . | TRBV27 | TGTGCCAGCAGTTTAAGGTCAGGGGTCGCAGATACGCAGTATTTT | CASSLRSGVADTQYF
few | TRBJ2-7 | 16 | . | TRBV7-8 | TGTGCCAGCAGCTTTAGGGTCGCGTCAAGCTCCTACGAGCAGTACTTC | CASSFRVASSSYEQYF
. | TRBJ2-7 | 17 | TRBD2 | TRBV5-1 | TGCGCCAGCAGCTGGGCTAGCGGGAGGGCCATTACCTACGAGCAGTACTTC | CASSWASGRAITYEQYF
once | TRBJ2-2 | 14 | . | TRBV5-5 | TGTGCCAGCAGCTTTTCGGGTTCTTGGGGGGAGCTGTTTTTT | CASSFSGSWGELFF
. | TRBJ2-1 | 14 | . | TRBV7-7 | TGTGCTAGCAGCTTAGATCCAGGATACAATGAGCAGTTCTTC | CASSLDPGYNEQFF
. | TRBJ2-1 | 15 | TRBD2 | TRBV2 | TGTGCCAGCAGTGGTAGCGGGAGGTCCTACAATGAGCAGTTCTTC | CASSGSGRSYNEQFF
. | TRBJ2-7 | 14 | . | TRBV7-2 | TGTGCCAGCAGCCTCGGGACGGATTCCTACGAGCAGTACTTC | CASSLGTDSYEQYF
. | TRBJ2-7 | 13 | . | TRBV6-1 | TGTGCCAGCAGTGAAGGGTTGAGCTACGAGCAGTACTTC | CASSEGLSYEQYF
. | TRBJ2-7 | 16 | . | TRBV7-3 | TGTGCCAGCAGCTTAAATTCGCGGGACCCATCCTACGAGCAGTACTTC | CASSLNSRDPSYEQYF
. | TRBJ2-7 | 15 | TRBD2 | TRBV4-1 | TGCGCCAGCAGCCTTCGACTAGCGGAGACCTACGAGCAGTACTTC | CASSLRLAETYEQYF
. | TRBJ2-3 | 15 | . | TRBV21-1 | TGTGCCAGCAGCCCCAGGGGGCCCAAGTGGGATACGCAGTATTTT | CASSPRGPKWDTQYF
few | TRBJ2-1 | 14 | . | TRBV2 | TGTGCCAGCACTTGGATTAGCTCCTACAATGAGCAGTTCTTC | CASTWISSYNEQFF